This TCR beta chain was documented in a study of T cell repertoires in cytomegalovirus infection. Across the whole study: Indicated by public TCR beta signatures were CMV infection and matching HLA type.

TCRdb re-analysed the reads in MiXCR, keeping a single row per CDR3 protein. The sample lists under 350,000 distinct CDR3 sequences; around 10% were seen once. This clonotype appeared many times. The V gene's germline CDR1 is MNHEY and CDR2 SVGEGT. Trimming removed 6 bases at V and 0 bases at J, with 11 bases between. This CDR3 spans 15 amino acids. The chain employs TRBV6-2 or TRBV6-3 and TRBJ2-2; tentative D call: TRBD1 (6 bases). Source material: PBMCs. The TCR comes from a human donor in good health (CMV status not recorded). Some clones in this sample may be carry-over from other donors' samples. The CDR3 nucleotides are TGTGCCAGCAGCACACAGGGCTCGAACACCGGGGAGCTGTTTTTT. It specifies CASSTQGSNTGELFF.